The T cell receptor beta chain under discussion was sequenced for a study of CD8 T cells in Susac syndrome. About this clonotype itself: Its antigen is undetermined.

V shed 3 bases and J shed 0 bases, with 6 bases lying between them. The germline gives CDR1 MNHEY, CDR2 SMNVEV (reference sequence). The CDR3 spans 14 residues. The study sequenced TCR beta in blood CD8+ and CD4+ T cells. The TEMRA cells underwent FACS enrichment, while the CD8+ and CD4+ T cells underwent negative isolation. RNA in amounts of about 0.5 to 1 ug was reverse transcribed with random hexamers. By means of immunoSEQ multiplex PCR, TCR beta CDR3 spanning 54 Vbeta and 13 Jbeta underwent amplification. MiXCR, applied by TCRdb to the immunoSEQ multiplex PCR reads, yields one record per CDR3 protein. The sample includes 70,000 to 100,000 distinct CDR3 sequences, approximately 92% seen only once; the top ten take 0.25% to 0.4%. Notes on the study in general: An acknowledgment was made by the study that its TCR sequencing and HLA analysis involved relatively few individuals.

The chain recombines TRBV27 with TRBJ1-3; no reliable D call. The TCR was taken from a human donor in good health. The specimen was CD8+ T cells from PBMCs. The CDR3 DNA reads TGTGCCAGCAGTTTGGGGTACTCTGGAAACACCATATATTTT. This translates into CASSLGYSGNTIYF.